This TCR beta chain was sequenced for a study of blood T cell repertoires in COVID-19. Measured with immunoSEQ multiplex PCR; TCRdb has only the in-frame clones, and not every one. The profile covers tens of thousands of clones, with approximately 92% appearing a single time and approximately 4.2% taken by the ten largest. Trimming cost V 1 base and J 2 bases, with 14 bases left between them. Germline lookup yields CDR1 SGHTA and CDR2 FQGNSA. The CDR3 runs 16 residues. The V gene is TRBV7-2, the J gene TRBJ1-1; unclear D gene. Sequencing used peripheral blood. This receptor was taken from a man aged 45-65 years with active COVID-19. For the CDR3, the DNA is TGTGCCAGCAGCTTAGGACACGAACAGCCCAACACTGAAGCTTTCTTT. Protein: CASSLGHEQPNTEAFF.